This TCR beta chain was sequenced in a study of T cell repertoires in cytomegalovirus infection. On the study more broadly: It was the public TCR beta signatures that indicated both CMV infection and matching HLA type.

This CDR3 region has 12 residues. Germline V gives CDR1 SGHTA, CDR2 FQGNSA. Broader study findings: HLA-C-restricted CMV-specific TCR beta clonotypes were dominant in the ex vivo response.

A remark on this clonotype: Its target is not known. The junction departs from germline at one end; a sequencing error may be responsible.

TCRdb re-called the reads through MiXCR, storing one row per CDR3 protein. Of 700,000 to 850,000 distinct CDR3 sequences in the sample, around a third were seen once. This receptor was obtained from a human donor in good health (CMV status not recorded). Some clones in this sample may be carry-over from other donors' samples. The chain carries TRBV7-2 and TRBJ1-2; D unclear. This specimen was cultured CD8+ T cells from PBMCs, taken from culture after CMV antigen stimulation. CDR3 in amino acids: CANSLDDYGYTF. The CDR3 region has the DNA TGTGCCAACAGCTTAGACGACTATGGCTACACCTTC. The full variable domain, with the rest looked up from reference TRBV7-2 and TRBJ1-2, is GAGVSQSPSNKVTEKGKDVELRCDPISGHTALYWYRQSLGQGLEFLIYFQGNSAPDKSGLPSDRFSAERTGGSVSTLTIQRTQQEDSAVYLCANSLDDYGYTFGSGTRLTVV.